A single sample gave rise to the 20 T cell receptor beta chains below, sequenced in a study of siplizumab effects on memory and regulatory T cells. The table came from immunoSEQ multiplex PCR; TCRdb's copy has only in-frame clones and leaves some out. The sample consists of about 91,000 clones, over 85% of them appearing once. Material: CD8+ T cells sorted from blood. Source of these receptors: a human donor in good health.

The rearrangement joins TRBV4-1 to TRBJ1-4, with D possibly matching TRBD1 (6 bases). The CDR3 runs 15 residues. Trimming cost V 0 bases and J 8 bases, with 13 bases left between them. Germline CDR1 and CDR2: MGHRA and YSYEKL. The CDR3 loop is CASSQDAQGGEKLFF. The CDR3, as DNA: TGCGCCAGCAGCCAAGATGCACAGGGCGGGGAAAAACTGTTTTTT.

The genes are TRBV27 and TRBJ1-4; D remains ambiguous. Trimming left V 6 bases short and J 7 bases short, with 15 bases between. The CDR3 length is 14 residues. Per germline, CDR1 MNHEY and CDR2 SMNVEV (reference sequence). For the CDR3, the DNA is TGTGCCAGCAGCTCCCGTCCCGTAATTGAAAAACTGTTTTTT. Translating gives CASSSRPVIEKLFF.

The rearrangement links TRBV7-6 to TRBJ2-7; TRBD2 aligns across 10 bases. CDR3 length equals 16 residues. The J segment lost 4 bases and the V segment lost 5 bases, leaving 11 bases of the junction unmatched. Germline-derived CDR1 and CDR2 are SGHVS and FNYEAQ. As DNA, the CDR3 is TGTGCCAGCAGCCCCGAGGCGGCTAGCGGGAGTTACGAGCAGTACTTC. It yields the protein CASSPEAASGSYEQYF.

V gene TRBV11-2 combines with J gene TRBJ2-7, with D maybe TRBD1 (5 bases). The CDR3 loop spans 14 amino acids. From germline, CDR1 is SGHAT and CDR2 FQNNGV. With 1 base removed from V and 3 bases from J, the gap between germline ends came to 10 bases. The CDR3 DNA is TGTGCCAGCAGCTTAGGAGCAGGGAACTACGAGCAGTACTTC. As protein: CASSLGAGNYEQYF. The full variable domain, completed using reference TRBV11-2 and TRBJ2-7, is EAGVAQSPRYKIIEKRQSVAFWCNPISGHATLYWYQQILGQGPKLLIQFQNNGVVDDSQLPKDRFSAERLKGVDSTLKIQPAKLEDSAVYLCASSLGAGNYEQYFGPGTRLTVT.

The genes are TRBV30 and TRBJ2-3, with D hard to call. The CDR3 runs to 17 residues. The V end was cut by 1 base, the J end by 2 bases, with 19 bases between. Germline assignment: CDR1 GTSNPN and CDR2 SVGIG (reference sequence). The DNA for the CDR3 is TGTGCCTGGAGTGGAACCCAGGCAGCCGACCTCACAGATACGCAGTATTTT. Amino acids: CAWSGTQAADLTDTQYF.

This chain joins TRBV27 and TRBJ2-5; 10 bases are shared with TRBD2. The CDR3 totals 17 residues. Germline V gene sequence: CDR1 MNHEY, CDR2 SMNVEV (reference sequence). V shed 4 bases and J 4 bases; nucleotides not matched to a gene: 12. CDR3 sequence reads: CASSSREEREGRETQYF. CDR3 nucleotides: TGTGCCAGCAGTTCCCGAGAAGAGCGGGAGGGCCGAGAGACCCAGTACTTC.

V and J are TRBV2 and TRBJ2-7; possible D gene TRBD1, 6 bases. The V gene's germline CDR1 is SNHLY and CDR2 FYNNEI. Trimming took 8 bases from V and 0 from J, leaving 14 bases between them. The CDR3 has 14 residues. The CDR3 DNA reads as TGTGCCAGCCTTCTCCGGGACAACTCCTACGAGCAGTACTTC. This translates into CASLLRDNSYEQYF.

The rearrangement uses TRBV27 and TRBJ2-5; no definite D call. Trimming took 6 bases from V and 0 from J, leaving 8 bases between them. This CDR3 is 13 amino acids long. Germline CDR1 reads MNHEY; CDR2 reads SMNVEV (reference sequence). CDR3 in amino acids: CASRETDQETQYF. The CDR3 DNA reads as TGTGCCAGCAGGGAGACTGACCAAGAGACCCAGTACTTC.

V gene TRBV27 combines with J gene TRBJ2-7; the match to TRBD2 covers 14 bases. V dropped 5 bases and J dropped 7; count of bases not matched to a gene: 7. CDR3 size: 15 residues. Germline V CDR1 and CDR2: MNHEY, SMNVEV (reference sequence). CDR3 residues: CASSPGTSGSQEQYF. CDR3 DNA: TGTGCCAGCAGTCCCGGGACTAGCGGGAGTCAAGAGCAGTACTTC.

The CDR3 reads CASSVGGASGNTIYF. The CDR3 DNA is TGTGCCAGCAGCGTAGGTGGGGCCTCTGGAAACACCATATATTTT. The rearrangement links TRBV9 to TRBJ1-3; weak D call: TRBD1 (5 bases). The V gene's germline CDR1 is SGDLS and CDR2 YYNGEE. Trimming pared 0 bases from V and 0 bases from J, leaving 7 bases between. This CDR3 is built from 15 residues.

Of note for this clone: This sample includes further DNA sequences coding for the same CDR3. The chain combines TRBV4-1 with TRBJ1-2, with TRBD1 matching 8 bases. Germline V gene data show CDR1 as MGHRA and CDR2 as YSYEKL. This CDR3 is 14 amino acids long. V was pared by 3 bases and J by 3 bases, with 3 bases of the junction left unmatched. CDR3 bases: TGCGCCAGCAGCCAGGAGACAGGGGACTATGGCTACACCTTC. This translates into CASSQETGDYGYTF.

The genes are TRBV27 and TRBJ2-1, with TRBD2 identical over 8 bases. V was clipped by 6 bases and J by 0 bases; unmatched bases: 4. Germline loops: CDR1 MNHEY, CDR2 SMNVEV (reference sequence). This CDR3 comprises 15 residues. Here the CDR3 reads CASSQSGSSYNEQFF. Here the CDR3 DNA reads TGTGCCAGCAGCCAGAGCGGGAGCTCCTACAATGAGCAGTTCTTC.

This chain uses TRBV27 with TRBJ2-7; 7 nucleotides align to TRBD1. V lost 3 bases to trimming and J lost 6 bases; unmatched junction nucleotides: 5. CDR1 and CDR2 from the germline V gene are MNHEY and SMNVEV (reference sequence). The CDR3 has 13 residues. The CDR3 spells CASSFQDRPEQYF. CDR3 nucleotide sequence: TGTGCCAGCAGTTTTCAGGACAGGCCCGAGCAGTACTTC.

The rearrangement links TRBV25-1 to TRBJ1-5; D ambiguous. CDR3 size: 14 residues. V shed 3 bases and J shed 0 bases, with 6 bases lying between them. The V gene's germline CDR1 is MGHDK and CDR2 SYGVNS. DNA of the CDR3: TGTGCCAGCAGTGAGATGTATAGCAATCAGCCCCAGCATTTT. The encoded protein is CASSEMYSNQPQHF.

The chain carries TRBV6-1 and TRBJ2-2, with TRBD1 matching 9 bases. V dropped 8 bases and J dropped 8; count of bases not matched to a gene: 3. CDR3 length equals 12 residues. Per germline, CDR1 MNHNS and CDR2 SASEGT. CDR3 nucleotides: TGTGCCAGCGGACAGGGGCCTGGGGAGCTGTTTTTT. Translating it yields CASGQGPGELFF.

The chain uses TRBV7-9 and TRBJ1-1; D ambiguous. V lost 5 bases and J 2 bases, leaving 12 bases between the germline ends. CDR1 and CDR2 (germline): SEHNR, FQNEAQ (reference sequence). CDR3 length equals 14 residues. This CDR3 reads CASSPTSKNTEAFF. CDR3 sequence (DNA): TGTGCCAGCAGCCCGACCTCCAAAAACACTGAAGCTTTCTTT. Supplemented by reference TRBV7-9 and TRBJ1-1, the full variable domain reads DTGVSQNPRHKITKRGQNVTFRCDPISEHNRLYWYRQTLGQGPEFLTYFQNEAQLEKSRLLSDRFSAERPKGSFSTLEIQRTEQGDSAMYLCASSPTSKNTEAFFGQGTRLTVV.

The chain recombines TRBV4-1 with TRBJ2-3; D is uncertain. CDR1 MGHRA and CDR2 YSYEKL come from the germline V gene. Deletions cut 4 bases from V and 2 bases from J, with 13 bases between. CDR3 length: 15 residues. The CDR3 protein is CASSRYGPITDTQYF. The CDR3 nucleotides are TGCGCCAGCAGCCGGTACGGACCGATCACAGATACGCAGTATTTT.

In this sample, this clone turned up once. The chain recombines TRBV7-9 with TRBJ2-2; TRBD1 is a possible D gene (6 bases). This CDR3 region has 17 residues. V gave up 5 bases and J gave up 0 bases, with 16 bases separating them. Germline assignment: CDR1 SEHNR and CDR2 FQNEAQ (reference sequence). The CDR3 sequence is CASSLRQAIANTGELFF. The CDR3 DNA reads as TGTGCCAGCAGCCTTCGACAGGCTATCGCGAACACCGGGGAGCTGTTTTTT.

CDR3 sequence reads: CASSPEQEWGLLFDYTF. In nucleotides, the CDR3 is TGTGCCAGCTCACCAGAGCAAGAATGGGGATTGCTTTTTGACTACACCTTC. The rearrangement links TRBV18 to TRBJ1-2; D remains unclear. The CDR3 runs 17 residues. Trimming removed 2 bases from V and 10 bases from J, with 26 bases in between. Germline CDR1 and CDR2: KGHSH and LQKENI.

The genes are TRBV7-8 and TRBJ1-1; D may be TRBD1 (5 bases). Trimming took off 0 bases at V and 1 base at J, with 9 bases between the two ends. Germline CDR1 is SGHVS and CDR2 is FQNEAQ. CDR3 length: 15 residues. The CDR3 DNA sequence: TGTGCCAGCAGCTTAGCCGCGGGGGAGAACACTGAAGCTTTCTTT. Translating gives CASSLAAGENTEAFF. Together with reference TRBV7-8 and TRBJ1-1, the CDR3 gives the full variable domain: GAGVSQSPRYKVAKRGQDVALRCDPISGHVSLFWYQQALGQGPEFLTYFQNEAQLDKSGLPSDRFFAERPEGSVSTLKIQRTQQEDSAVYLCASSLAAGENTEAFFGQGTRLTVV.